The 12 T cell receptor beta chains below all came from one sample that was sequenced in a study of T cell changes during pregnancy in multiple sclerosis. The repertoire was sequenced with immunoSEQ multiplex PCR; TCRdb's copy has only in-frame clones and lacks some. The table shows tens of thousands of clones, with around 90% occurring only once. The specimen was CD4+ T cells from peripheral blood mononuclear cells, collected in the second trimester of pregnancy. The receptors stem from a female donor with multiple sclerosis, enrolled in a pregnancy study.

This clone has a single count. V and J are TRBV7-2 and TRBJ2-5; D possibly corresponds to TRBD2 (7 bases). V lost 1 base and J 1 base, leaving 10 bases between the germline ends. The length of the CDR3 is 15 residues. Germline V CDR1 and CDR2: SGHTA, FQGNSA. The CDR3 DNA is TGTGCCAGCAGCTTAGAGGCGGGGGCCCAAGAGACCCAGTACTTC. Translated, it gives CASSLEAGAQETQYF. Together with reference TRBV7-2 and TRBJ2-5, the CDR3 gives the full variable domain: GAGVSQSPSNKVTEKGKDVELRCDPISGHTALYWYRQSLGQGLEFLIYFQGNSAPDKSGLPSDRFSAERTGGSVSTLTIQRTQQEDSAVYLCASSLEAGAQETQYFGPGTRLLVL.

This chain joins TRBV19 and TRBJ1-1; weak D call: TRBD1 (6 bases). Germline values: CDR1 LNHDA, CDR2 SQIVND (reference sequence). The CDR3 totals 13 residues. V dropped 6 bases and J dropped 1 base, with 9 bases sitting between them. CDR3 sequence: CASRTTGNTEAFF. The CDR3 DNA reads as TGTGCCAGTAGAACGACAGGGAACACTGAAGCTTTCTTT.

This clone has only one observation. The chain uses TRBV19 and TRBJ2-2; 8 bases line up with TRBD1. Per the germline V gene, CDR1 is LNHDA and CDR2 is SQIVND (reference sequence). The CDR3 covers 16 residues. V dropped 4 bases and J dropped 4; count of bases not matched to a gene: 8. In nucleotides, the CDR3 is TGTGCCAGTAGTACCCAGGACAGGGTTCCCACCGGGGAGCTGTTTTTT. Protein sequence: CASSTQDRVPTGELFF.

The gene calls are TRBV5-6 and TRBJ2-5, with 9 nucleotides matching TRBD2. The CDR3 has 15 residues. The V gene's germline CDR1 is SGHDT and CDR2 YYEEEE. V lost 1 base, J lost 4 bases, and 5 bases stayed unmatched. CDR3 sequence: CASSLLREGRETQYF. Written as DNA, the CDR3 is TGTGCCAGCAGCTTGTTGCGGGAGGGGAGAGAGACCCAGTACTTC.

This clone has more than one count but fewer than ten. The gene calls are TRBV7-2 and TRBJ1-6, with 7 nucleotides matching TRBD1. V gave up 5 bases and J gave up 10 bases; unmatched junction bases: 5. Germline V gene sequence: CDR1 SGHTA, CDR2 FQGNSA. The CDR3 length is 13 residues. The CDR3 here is CASSQGQKSPLHF. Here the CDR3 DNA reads TGTGCCAGCAGCCAGGGACAGAAGTCACCCCTCCACTTT.

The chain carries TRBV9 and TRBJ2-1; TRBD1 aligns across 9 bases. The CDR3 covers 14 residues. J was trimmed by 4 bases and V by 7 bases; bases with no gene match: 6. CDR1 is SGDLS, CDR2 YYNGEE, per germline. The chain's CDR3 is CASQTGGAYNEQFF. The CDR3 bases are TGTGCCAGCCAAACAGGGGGCGCTTACAATGAGCAGTTCTTC.

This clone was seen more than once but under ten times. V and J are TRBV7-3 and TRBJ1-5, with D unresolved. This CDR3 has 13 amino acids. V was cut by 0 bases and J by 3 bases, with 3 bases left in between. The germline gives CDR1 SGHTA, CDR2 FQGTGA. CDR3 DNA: TGTGCCAGCAGCTTAACTAACAATCAGCCCCAGCATTTT. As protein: CASSLTNNQPQHF.

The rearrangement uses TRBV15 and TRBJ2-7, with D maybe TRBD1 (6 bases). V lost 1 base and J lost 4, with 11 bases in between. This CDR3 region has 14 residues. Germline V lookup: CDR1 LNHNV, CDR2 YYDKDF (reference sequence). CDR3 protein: CATSRARTVYEQYF. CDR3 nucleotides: TGTGCCACCAGCAGAGCTCGGACAGTTTACGAGCAGTACTTC.

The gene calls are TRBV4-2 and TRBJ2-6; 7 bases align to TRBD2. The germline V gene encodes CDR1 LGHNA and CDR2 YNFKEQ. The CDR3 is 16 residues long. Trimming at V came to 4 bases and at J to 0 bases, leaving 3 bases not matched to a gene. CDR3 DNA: TGTGCCAGCAGCCCCCGCGGGGGCTCTGGGGCCAACGTCCTGACTTTC. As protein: CASSPRGGSGANVLTF.

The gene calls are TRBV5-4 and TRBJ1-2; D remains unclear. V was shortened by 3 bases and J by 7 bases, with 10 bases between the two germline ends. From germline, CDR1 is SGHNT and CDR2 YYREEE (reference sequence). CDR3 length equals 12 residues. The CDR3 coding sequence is TGTGCCAGCAGCTCGGAGCGCAGTGGCTACACCTTC. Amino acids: CASSSERSGYTF. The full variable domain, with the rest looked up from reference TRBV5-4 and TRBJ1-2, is ETGVTQSPTHLIKTRGQQVTLRCSSQSGHNTVSWYQQALGQGPQFIFQYYREEENGRGNFPPRFSGLQFPNYSSELNVNALELDDSALYLCASSSERSGYTFGSGTRLTVV.

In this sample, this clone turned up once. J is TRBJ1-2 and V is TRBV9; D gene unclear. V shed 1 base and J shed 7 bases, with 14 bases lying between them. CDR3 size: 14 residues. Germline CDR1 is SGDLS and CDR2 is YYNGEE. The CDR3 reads CASSVSVVHGGYTF. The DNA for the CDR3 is TGTGCCAGCAGCGTATCCGTAGTTCACGGTGGCTACACCTTC. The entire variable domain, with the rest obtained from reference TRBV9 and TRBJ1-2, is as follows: DSGVTQTPKHLITATGQRVTLRCSPRSGDLSVYWYQQSLDQGLQFLIQYYNGEERAKGNILERFSAQQFPDLHSELNLSSLELGDSALYFCASSVSVVHGGYTFGSGTRLTVV.

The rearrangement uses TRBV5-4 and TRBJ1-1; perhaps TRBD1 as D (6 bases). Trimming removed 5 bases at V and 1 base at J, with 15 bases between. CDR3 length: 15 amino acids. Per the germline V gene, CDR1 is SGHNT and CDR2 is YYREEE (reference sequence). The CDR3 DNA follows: TGTGCCAGCAGTAAGGACAGCCCTTGGAACACTGAAGCTTTCTTT. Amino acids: CASSKDSPWNTEAFF.